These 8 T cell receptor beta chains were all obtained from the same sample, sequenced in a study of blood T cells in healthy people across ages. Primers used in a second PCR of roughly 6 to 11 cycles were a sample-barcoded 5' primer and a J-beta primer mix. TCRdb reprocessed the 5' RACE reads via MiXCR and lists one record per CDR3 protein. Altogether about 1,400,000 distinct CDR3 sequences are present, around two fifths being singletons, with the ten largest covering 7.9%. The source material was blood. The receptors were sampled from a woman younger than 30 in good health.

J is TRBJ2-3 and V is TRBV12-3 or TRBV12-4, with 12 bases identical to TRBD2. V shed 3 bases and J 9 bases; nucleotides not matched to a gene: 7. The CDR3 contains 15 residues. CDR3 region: CASSFARTSGDTQYF. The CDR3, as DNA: TGTGCCAGCAGTTTCGCCAGGACTAGCGGGGACACGCAGTATTTT.

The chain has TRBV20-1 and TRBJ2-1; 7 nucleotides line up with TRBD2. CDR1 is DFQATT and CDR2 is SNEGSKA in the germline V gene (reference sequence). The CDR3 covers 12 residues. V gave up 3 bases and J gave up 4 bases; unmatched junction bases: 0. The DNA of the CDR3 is TGCAGTGCTAGGGGACTATACAATGAGCAGTTCTTC. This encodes CSARGLYNEQFF.

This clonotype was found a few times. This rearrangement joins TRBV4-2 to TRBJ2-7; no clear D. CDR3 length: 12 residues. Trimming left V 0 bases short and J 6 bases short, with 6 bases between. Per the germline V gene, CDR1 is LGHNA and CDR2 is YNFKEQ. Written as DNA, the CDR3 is TGTGCCAGCAGCCAAGATACGGGCGAGCAGTACTTC. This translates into CASSQDTGEQYF.

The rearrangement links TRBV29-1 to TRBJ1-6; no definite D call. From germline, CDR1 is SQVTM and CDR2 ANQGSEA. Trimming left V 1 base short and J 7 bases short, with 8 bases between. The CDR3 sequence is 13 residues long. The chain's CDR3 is CSVEADYNSPLHF. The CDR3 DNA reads TGCAGCGTTGAAGCAGACTACAATTCACCCCTCCACTTT.

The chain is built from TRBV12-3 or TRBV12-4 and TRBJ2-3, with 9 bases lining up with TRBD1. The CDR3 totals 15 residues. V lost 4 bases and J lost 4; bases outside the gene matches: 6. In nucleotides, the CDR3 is TGTGCCAGCAGTTCCCGGGACAGGGTGCCAGATACGCAGTATTTT. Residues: CASSSRDRVPDTQYF.

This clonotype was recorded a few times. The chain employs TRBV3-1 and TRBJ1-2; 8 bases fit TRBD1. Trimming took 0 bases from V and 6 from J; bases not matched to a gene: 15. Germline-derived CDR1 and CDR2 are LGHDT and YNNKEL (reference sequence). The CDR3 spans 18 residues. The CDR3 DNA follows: TGTGCCAGCAGCCAAGATTCCCGGGACACTCAGGGGGCTGATGGCTACACCTTC. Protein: CASSQDSRDTQGADGYTF.

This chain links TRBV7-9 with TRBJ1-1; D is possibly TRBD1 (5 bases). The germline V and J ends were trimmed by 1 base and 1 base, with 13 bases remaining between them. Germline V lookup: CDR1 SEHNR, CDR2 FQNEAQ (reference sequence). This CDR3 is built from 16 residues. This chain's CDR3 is CASSLVGGLQNTEAFF. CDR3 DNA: TGTGCCAGCAGCTTAGTGGGGGGATTACAGAACACTGAAGCTTTCTTT.

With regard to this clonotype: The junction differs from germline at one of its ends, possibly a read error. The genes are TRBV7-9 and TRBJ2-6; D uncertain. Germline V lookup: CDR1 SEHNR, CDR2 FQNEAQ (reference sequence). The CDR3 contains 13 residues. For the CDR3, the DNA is TGTGTCAGCACCCTCTCTGGGGCCAACGTCCTGACTTTC. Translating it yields CVSTLSGANVLTF.